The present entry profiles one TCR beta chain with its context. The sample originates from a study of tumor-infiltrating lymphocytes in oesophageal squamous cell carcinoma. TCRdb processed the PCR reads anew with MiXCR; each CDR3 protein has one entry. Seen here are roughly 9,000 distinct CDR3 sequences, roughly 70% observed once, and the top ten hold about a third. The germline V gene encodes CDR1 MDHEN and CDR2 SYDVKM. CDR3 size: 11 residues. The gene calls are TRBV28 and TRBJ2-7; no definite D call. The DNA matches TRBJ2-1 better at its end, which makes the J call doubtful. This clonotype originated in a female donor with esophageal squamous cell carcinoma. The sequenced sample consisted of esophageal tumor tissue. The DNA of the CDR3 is TGTGCCAGCAGACAGAACAATGAGCAGTTCTTC. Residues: CASRQNNEQFF.